The rows below give T cell receptor beta chains drawn from one sample of a study of beta chain features in type 1 diabetes. The protocol was immunoSEQ multiplex PCR, while the TCRdb copy is restricted to in-frame clones and leaves out a portion. The data show some 900,000 clones, under 20% seen once. The sequenced material came from naive CD4+ T cells from blood. The receptors stem from a woman under 30 in good health. The CDR3 runs from the conserved cysteine through the conserved F or W. The order of the fields is CDR3 DNA, CDR3 protein, J gene, D gene, clone size, V gene. The D gene is left open where the match is weak. Size is omitted from some rows. Given values are once, few, many or a class for expanded clones.

CDR3 DNA: TGTGCCAACGAACGGGACTCAATGTACGAGCAGTACTTC; CDR3 protein: CANERDSMYEQYF; J gene: TRBJ2-7; D gene: NA; clone size: few; V gene: TRBV6-5
CDR3 DNA: TGTGCCAGCAGCGTAGGTTCGTACGGCCAAAGCACAGATACGCAGTATTTT; CDR3 protein: CASSVGSYGQSTDTQYF; J gene: TRBJ2-3; D gene: NA; clone size: few; V gene: TRBV9
CDR3 DNA: TGCGCCAGCAGCTTGAGGTTGGAGAAGGAGACCCAGTACTTC; CDR3 protein: CASSLRLEKETQYF; J gene: TRBJ2-5; D gene: NA; clone size: few; V gene: TRBV5-1
CDR3 DNA: TGCGCCAGCAGCCAAGATCATGAGGTTCAGCCCCAGCATTTT; CDR3 protein: CASSQDHEVQPQHF; J gene: TRBJ1-5; D gene: NA; clone size: few; V gene: TRBV4-3
CDR3 DNA: TGTGCCAGCAGCTTAAGGGGCGGACAGGGCCTGATGAACACTGAAGCTTTCTTT; CDR3 protein: CASSLRGGQGLMNTEAFF; J gene: TRBJ1-1; D gene: TRBD1; clone size: NA; V gene: TRBV11-2
CDR3 DNA: TGCGCCACCAGACGGGGACAGGTACTCTACGAGCAGTACTTC; CDR3 protein: CATRRGQVLYEQYF; J gene: TRBJ2-7; D gene: TRBD1; clone size: NA; V gene: TRBV6-5
CDR3 DNA: TGTGCCAGCAGCGTAGCTGGATCGGCGGGAGGCGGAGAGACCCAGTACTTC; CDR3 protein: CASSVAGSAGGGETQYF; J gene: TRBJ2-5; D gene: TRBD2; clone size: few; V gene: TRBV9
CDR3 DNA: TGTGCCAGCAGCTCAAGGGTGCAGGGCACAGATACGCAGTATTTT; CDR3 protein: CASSSRVQGTDTQYF; J gene: TRBJ2-3; D gene: NA; clone size: few; V gene: TRBV7-2
CDR3 DNA: TGTGCCATCAGTGAATACGGGGGAAATGAGCAGTTCTTC; CDR3 protein: CAISEYGGNEQFF; J gene: TRBJ2-1; D gene: NA; clone size: few; V gene: TRBV10-3
CDR3 DNA: TGTGCCAGCAGCCTCGGGCCCGGGGAGACCCAGTACTTC; CDR3 protein: CASSLGPGETQYF; J gene: TRBJ2-5; D gene: NA; clone size: NA; V gene: TRBV5-4
CDR3 DNA: TGTGCCAGCTCCGCTGGGGTCTACGAGCAGTACTTC; CDR3 protein: CASSAGVYEQYF; J gene: TRBJ2-7; D gene: NA; clone size: NA; V gene: TRBV25-1
CDR3 DNA: TGTGCCAGCAGCGTAGGACTAGCGGGAGGGGGCTCTGGGGCCAACGTCCTGACTTTC; CDR3 protein: CASSVGLAGGGSGANVLTF; J gene: TRBJ2-6; D gene: TRBD2; clone size: NA; V gene: TRBV9
CDR3 DNA: TGTGCCAGCAGTTCACAGGGTTGGGGCAATCAGCCCCAGCATTTT; CDR3 protein: CASSSQGWGNQPQHF; J gene: TRBJ1-5; D gene: NA; clone size: few; V gene: TRBV27
CDR3 DNA: TGTGCCAGCAGCCCCTCGGACCGTGAAGGGGAGCAGTACTTC; CDR3 protein: CASSPSDREGEQYF; J gene: TRBJ2-7; D gene: NA; clone size: few; V gene: TRBV4-2